The next 10 T cell receptor beta chains were all read from a single sample in a study of blood T cell repertoires in COVID-19. Clones were sequenced by immunoSEQ multiplex PCR, and TCRdb holds only the in-frame ones, with some missing. Of about 240,000 clones in the sample, roughly 76% were seen once. The material sequenced was peripheral blood. These receptors all come from a woman aged 80 or older with COVID-19, enrolled during active disease.

The table lists this clone with a few counts. This rearrangement joins TRBV6-5 to TRBJ2-5; TRBD2 matches at 8 bases. Germline CDR1 reads MNHEY; CDR2 reads SVGAGI. V lost 8 bases, J lost 4 bases, and 3 bases stayed unmatched. The CDR3 is made up of 12 amino acids. CDR3 loop: CASGRGGETQYF. CDR3 bases: TGTGCCAGCGGACGGGGGGGAGAGACCCAGTACTTC.

The rearrangement uses TRBV6-5 and TRBJ2-7; possible D gene TRBD1, 6 bases. Germline assignment: CDR1 MNHEY and CDR2 SVGAGI. The CDR3 runs to 12 residues. V lost 7 bases, J lost 1 base, and 8 bases lay in between. In DNA form, the CDR3 reads TGTGCCAGCACCGGACAGTCCTACGAGCAGTACTTC. Its protein is CASTGQSYEQYF.

The gene calls are TRBV4-3 and TRBJ2-3; TRBD2 agrees at 10 bases. This CDR3 comprises 17 residues. The germline CDR1 and CDR2 sequences are LGHNA and YSLEER. The V and J ends lost 0 bases and 4 bases, in that order; junction bases with no gene match: 7. CDR3 in amino acids: CASSQDLAGVSADTQYF. The CDR3 bases are TGCGCCAGCAGCCAAGATCTAGCGGGAGTTTCTGCAGATACGCAGTATTTT.

This clone came up once. This rearrangement joins TRBV3-1 (or the pseudogene TRBV3-2) to TRBJ2-2; TRBD2 aligns across 9 bases. The ends lost 1 base at V and 7 bases at J; junction bases unmatched: 7. The CDR3 spans 16 residues. Per the germline V gene, CDR1 is LGHDT and CDR2 is YNNKEL (reference sequence). In DNA form, the CDR3 reads TGTGCCAGCAGCCAAGCAAGAGCGGGGGGTGACGGGGAGCTGTTTTTT. Translation gives CASSQARAGGDGELFF.

CDR3 sequence reads: CASSLGSSTGTDTQYF. CDR3 nucleotides: TGCGCCAGCAGCTTGGGTTCTAGCACCGGCACAGATACGCAGTATTTT. V is TRBV5-1 and J is TRBJ2-3, with a weak D call TRBD2 (5 bases). The CDR3 runs to 16 residues. CDR1 is SGHRS and CDR2 is YFSETQ in the germline V gene. Trimming stripped 0 bases from V and 1 base from J, with 12 bases between. Together with reference TRBV5-1 and TRBJ2-3, the CDR3 gives the full variable domain: KAGVTQTPRYLIKTRGQQVTLSCSPISGHRSVSWYQQTPGQGLQFLFEYFSETQRNKGNFPGRFSGRQFSNSRSEMNVSTLELGDSALYLCASSLGSSTGTDTQYFGPGTRLTVL.

The chain carries TRBV3-1 (or the pseudogene TRBV3-2) and TRBJ2-1; 11 bases are a match to TRBD2. Germline CDR1 and CDR2: LGHDT and YNNKEL (reference sequence). With V trimmed by 6 bases and J by 4 bases, 2 bases remained unmatched. The CDR3 runs 14 residues. The CDR3 bases are TGTGCCAGCAGTCCTAGCGGGGGGTACAATGAGCAGTTCTTC. As protein: CASSPSGGYNEQFF.

J is TRBJ2-5 and V is TRBV11-3; D might be TRBD2 (5 bases). Germline V gene sequence: CDR1 SGHNT, CDR2 YENEEA. V dropped 5 bases and J dropped 4 bases, with 8 bases sitting between them. This CDR3 spans 12 amino acids. The chain's CDR3 is CASSLRGETQYF. The CDR3 DNA is TGTGCCAGCAGCCTCCGGGGAGAGACCCAGTACTTC.

The chain couples TRBV15 to TRBJ1-4; D uncertain. Looked up from germline, CDR1 is LNHNV and CDR2 is YYDKDF (reference sequence). The CDR3 length is 18 residues. The V end lost 0 bases, the J end lost 0 bases, and 14 bases lay between the germline ends. CDR3 DNA: TGTGCCACCAGCAGAGATGGTACGAGATCTGCAACTAATGAAAAACTGTTTTTT. The encoded protein is CATSRDGTRSATNEKLFF.

DNA for the CDR3: TGCGCCAGCAGCTGGACAGGAACTGAAGCTTTCTTT. It codes for CASSWTGTEAFF. V is TRBV5-1 and J is TRBJ1-1, with 7 bases that match TRBD1. The V gene's germline CDR1 is SGHRS and CDR2 YFSETQ. V lost 3 bases and J lost 5; bases outside the gene matches: 1. The CDR3 runs to 12 residues.

The CDR3 nucleotides are TGTGCCTGGGACAGGGGACCCTCGAACACCGGGGAGCTGTTTTTT. It codes for CAWDRGPSNTGELFF. The chain is built from TRBV30 and TRBJ2-2; 8 nucleotides line up with TRBD1. V dropped 5 bases and J dropped 0; count of bases not matched to a gene: 5. The CDR3 is made up of 15 amino acids. The germline gives CDR1 GTSNPN, CDR2 SVGIG (reference sequence). Using reference TRBV30 and TRBJ2-2 for the parts outside the CDR3, the full variable domain is SQTIHQWPATLVQPVGSPLSLECTVEGTSNPNLYWYRQAAGRGLQLLFYSVGIGQISSEVPQNLSASRPQDRQFILSSKKLLLSDSGFYLCAWDRGPSNTGELFFGEGSRLTVL.